This TCR beta chain came from a study of Ad26.COV2.S vaccination and SARS-CoV-2 variants. In the study overall: Once or twice, 56 days apart, Ad26.COV2.S was delivered intramuscularly.

General observations from the study: Vaccine recipients had higher spike-specific TCR breadth than placebo recipients.

For this clone: Its target is unknown.

Treatment given: approximately 18 received Ad26.COV2.S at low or high dose, single or two shots; about 5 received placebo; per-sample allocation not given. Material that was analyzed had been drawn on day 63 after the first vaccine or placebo injection. The donor's status was that of an adult aged 18-55 years in Boston. The CDR3 totals 11 residues. The J segment lost 8 bases and the V segment lost 3 bases, leaving 0 bases of the junction unmatched. The germline V gene has CDR1 SGHAT and CDR2 FQNNGV. TCRdb's table, derived via immunoSEQ multiplex PCR, lists solely in-frame clones and lacks some. The sample yields roughly 450,000 clones, roughly 90% seen once.

The clonotype originates from a person between 18 and 65 years old who received the Ad26.COV2.S COVID-19 vaccine or a placebo. Sample: peripheral blood, taken in a trial of Ad26.COV2.S vaccine versus placebo. The chain is built from TRBV11-2 and TRBJ1-1; TRBD1 agrees at 7 bases. CDR3 DNA sequence: TGTGCCAGCAGCTTGGGACAGGAAGCTTTCTTT. Protein: CASSLGQEAFF.